What follows describes a single TCR beta chain. Its specific antigen is unknown. The record has no base qualities; no much larger clone is one base away. High-throughput TCR beta sequencing profiled peripheral blood CD8+ and CD4+ T cells from healthy donors, Susac syndrome patients and multiple sclerosis patients. Recently defined diagnostic criteria for definite or probable disease were met by the Susac syndrome patients. Bulk CD8+ and CD4+ T cells were purified magnetically by negative isolation, whereas CD8+ TEMRA cells were enriched by FACS. Blood was collected in EDTA tubes and processed within 24 hours, with PBMCs isolated through density gradient centrifugation. PBMCs intended for TCR sequencing were frozen in liquid nitrogen and were later thawed in a 37 degrees C water bath. Purity of sorted or isolated CD4+, CD8+ and CD8+ TEMRA cells was at least 90%. The record originates from a study of CD8 T cells in Susac syndrome (dated by TCRdb to about 2019). Background for the entire study: Among the Susac syndrome patients who were sequenced, clinically active disease was present in over 5 and clinical remission was observed in fewer than ten. The study used repertoire sequencing to test whether antigen drove CD8+ T cell activation and differentiation in Susac syndrome. At the time of blood withdrawal, Susac syndrome patients were either therapy-naive, taking corticosteroids (with some also receiving IVIg), or on IVIg alone. CD8+ T cell repertoire clonality was compared between some 12 healthy donors, some 14 Susac syndrome patients and roughly 15 multiple sclerosis patients.

The paper as a whole reports these results and caveats: Clonal expansion was observed in Susac syndrome CD8+ repertoires, with the highest expansion in CD8+ TEMRA cells and greater expansion in clinically active than in remitting patients. Around 15 Susac-specific public clones were identified in the total CD8+ repertoire, and roughly five Susac-specific public clones were identified in the CD8+ TEMRA repertoire. The TCR sequencing and HLA analysis was acknowledged to have included a relatively small number of individuals.

Including the terminal cysteine and phenylalanine, the CDR3 comprises 15 residues. Solely the CDR3 DNA is kept, with 45 bases framed from the first base. V and J are truncated by 5 bases and 1 base respectively, leaving an intervening sequence of 14 bases. RNA was extracted using the RNeasy kit, and about 0.5 to 1 ug of the RNA was reverse transcribed with random hexamers. The immunoSEQ multiplex PCR assay, covering 54 Vbeta and 13 Jbeta segments, was used to amplify TCR beta CDR3 regions. PCR amplification bias was corrected by using a synthetic template baseline for primer optimization and computational correction. Per the source publication's procedure: Reads were annotated to V, D and J genes per IMGT and analyzed with immunoSEQ Analyzer, keeping only productive sequences. To calculate clonality, Shannon entropy was normalized by log2 of the number of productive unique sequences and then subtracted from one. For each patient and control, public and private clones were evaluated within the 100 most prevalent clones. Clones were defined as Susac-specific if absent from the healthy and MS cohorts, from over a thousand published viral clones and from other ImmuneACCESS disease sequences. Through fastp at Q25 and MiXCR, TCRdb rebuilt clones from the public reads, retaining in-frame beta chains. Each entry merges the rows of one CDR3 protein and shows their most common DNA and genes. These V and J calls are TCRdb output, not the study's own analysis. The sample table shows roughly 80,000 distinct CDR3 sequences, and 94% are seen once. 0.5% to 0.65% of the sample is in the top ten clones.

Sequenced sample: CD8+ T cells from PBMCs. The rearrangement joined TRBV12-3 or TRBV12-4 to TRBJ1-1; perhaps TRBD1 is the D gene, with 6 bases matching. The TCR was taken from a human donor with Susac syndrome. The nucleotide sequence reads as follows: TGTGCCAGCAGTCCTATACTGGGACAGAACACTGAAGCTTTCTTT. This encodes CASSPILGQNTEAFF.